The 31 T cell receptor beta chains listed next were all sequenced from one sample in a study of shared clonotypes between healthy human individuals. Repertoires were generated with immunoSEQ multiplex PCR, while TCRdb's copy carries only in-frame clones and drops some. Of hundreds of thousands of clones listed, 73% are singletons. The sequencing sample was made of memory CD4+ T cells sorted from blood. The subset: CD45RA-negative fraction. The receptor set was obtained from a woman in her 30s in good health.

V and J are TRBV30 and TRBJ2-7, with a possible D match to TRBD2 (5 bases). The germline V and J ends were trimmed by 5 bases and 1 base, with 12 bases remaining between them. The CDR3 runs 13 residues. CDR1 and CDR2 (germline): GTSNPN, SVGIG (reference sequence). CDR3 sequence: CAWALGDSYEQYF. The DNA for the CDR3 is TGTGCCTGGGCCCTCGGGGATTCCTACGAGCAGTACTTC.

The chain joins TRBV4-1 to TRBJ2-7; TRBD1 matches 8 bases. The trim removed 0 bases at V and 6 bases at J, leaving 4 bases unmatched. The germline V gene encodes CDR1 MGHRA and CDR2 YSYEKL. The CDR3 totals 14 residues. This CDR3 reads CASSQDGQGTEQYF. The CDR3 nucleotides read TGCGCCAGCAGCCAAGATGGACAGGGCACCGAGCAGTACTTC.

This clone was recorded a few times. The chain is built from TRBV5-4 and TRBJ2-2, with 8 bases matching TRBD2. Germline lookup yields CDR1 SGHNT and CDR2 YYREEE (reference sequence). CDR3 length: 15 residues. V gave up 4 bases and J gave up 5 bases; unmatched junction bases: 7. For the CDR3, the DNA is TGTGCCAGCAGCACCGGGACTAGACAAACCGGGGAGCTGTTTTTT. It yields the protein CASSTGTRQTGELFF.

This clone was observed a handful of times. The genes are TRBV28 and TRBJ1-2; D is perhaps TRBD1 (5 bases). This CDR3 has 14 residues. Trimming removed 9 bases at V and 1 base at J, with 15 bases between. Germline V gene lookup returns CDR1 MDHEN and CDR2 SYDVKM. The CDR3 loop is CASTPKGINYGYTF. The CDR3 DNA follows: TGTGCCAGTACCCCCAAGGGGATTAACTATGGCTACACCTTC.

The rearrangement joins TRBV7-6 to TRBJ2-7, with D perhaps matching TRBD1 or TRBD2 (5 bases each). Germline V lookup: CDR1 SGHVS, CDR2 FNYEAQ. V was clipped by 1 base and J by 7 bases, with 11 bases between them. The CDR3 runs to 13 residues. The CDR3, as DNA: TGTGCCAGCAGCTTAGGGGGGTCAATAGAGCAGTACTTC. Translated, it gives CASSLGGSIEQYF.

The count of this clone is one. V and J are TRBV11-2 and TRBJ2-7; 11 nucleotides agree with TRBD2. Germline V gives CDR1 SGHAT, CDR2 FQNNGV. J gave up 5 bases and V 5 bases, and 8 bases lay outside the gene matches. The CDR3 is 15 amino acids. The CDR3 loop is CASSPLSGRAHEQYF. CDR3 nucleotides: TGTGCCAGCAGCCCCCTTAGCGGGAGGGCCCACGAGCAGTACTTC.

J is TRBJ1-5 and V is TRBV6-1; D is uncertain. CDR1 MNHNS and CDR2 SASEGT come from the germline V gene. The CDR3 is made up of 12 amino acids. V shed 4 bases and J shed 12 bases, with 13 bases lying between them. CDR3 residues: CASSAGLLIQHF. CDR3 nucleotides: TGTGCCAGCAGTGCTGGTCTCCTCATCCAGCATTTT.

The chain is built from TRBV2 and TRBJ1-2, with 11 bases that match TRBD1. This CDR3 region has 16 residues. The germline CDR1 and CDR2 sequences are SNHLY and FYNNEI. Germline trimming cut 5 bases from V and 6 bases from J; bases unmatched to any gene: 11. The CDR3 here is CASSPFIRTGGHGYTF. For the CDR3, the DNA is TGTGCCAGCAGTCCTTTTATCAGGACAGGGGGCCATGGCTACACCTTC.

This clone was seen once. The chain carries TRBV14 and TRBJ1-2; D remains unclear. V lost 3 bases to trimming and J lost 3 bases, with 8 bases between them. Germline lookup yields CDR1 SGHDN and CDR2 FVKESK. CDR3 length: 13 amino acids. The CDR3 DNA sequence: TGTGCCAGCAGCCACGACCGTGACTATGGCTACACCTTC. Translation gives CASSHDRDYGYTF. Full variable domain (outside the CDR3, taken from reference TRBV14 and TRBJ1-2): EAGVTQFPSHSVIEKGQTVTLRCDPISGHDNLYWYRRVMGKEIKFLLHFVKESKQDESGMPNNRFLAERTGGTYSTLKVQPAELEDSGVYFCASSHDRDYGYTFGSGTRLTVV.

This clone is a singleton in its sample. The chain recombines TRBV5-8 with TRBJ1-2; D remains ambiguous. The CDR3 totals 13 residues. Germline V gives CDR1 SGHTS, CDR2 YDEGEE. Trimming took 4 bases from V and 8 from J, leaving 15 bases between them. The CDR3 coding sequence is TGTGCCAGCAGCACCCTGGATATCTGGGGCTACACCTTC. Encoded protein: CASSTLDIWGYTF.

This rearrangement joins TRBV14 to TRBJ2-7; D gene ambiguous. Trimming stripped 1 base from V and 7 bases from J, with 11 bases between. Per germline, CDR1 SGHDN and CDR2 FVKESK. The CDR3 runs to 13 residues. CDR3 region: CASSQAIMWEQYF. The DNA for the CDR3 is TGTGCCAGCAGCCAAGCTATTATGTGGGAGCAGTACTTC.

This clone was counted only a few times. This rearrangement joins TRBV18 to TRBJ2-5; D remains ambiguous. The CDR3 sequence is 14 residues long. The V and J ends lost 2 bases and 1 base respectively, with 8 bases between them. From germline, CDR1 is KGHSH and CDR2 LQKENI. The CDR3 sequence: CASSPEFGQETQYF. CDR3 sequence (DNA): TGTGCCAGCTCACCAGAGTTCGGCCAAGAGACCCAGTACTTC. Looking up the rest from reference TRBV18 and TRBJ2-5 gives the full variable domain: NAGVMQNPRHLVRRRGQEARLRCSPMKGHSHVYWYRQLPEEGLKFMVYLQKENIIDESGMPKERFSAEFPKEGPSILRIQQVVRGDSAAYFCASSPEFGQETQYFGPGTRLLVL.

The V and J genes are TRBV28 and TRBJ1-5; the D gene is possibly TRBD1 (5 bases). CDR3 length: 13 amino acids. The germline gives CDR1 MDHEN, CDR2 SYDVKM. V shed 7 bases and J shed 3 bases, with 10 bases lying between them. CDR3 DNA sequence: TGTGCCAGCACCCAGGGCTACAATCAGCCCCAGCATTTT. Its protein product is CASTQGYNQPQHF. Complete variable domain (other parts from reference TRBV28 and TRBJ1-5): DVKVTQSSRYLVKRTGEKVFLECVQDMDHENMFWYRQDPGLGLRLIYFSYDVKMKEKGDIPEGYSVSREKKERFSLILESASTNQTSMYLCASTQGYNQPQHFGDGTRLSIL.

This chain links TRBV25-1 with TRBJ2-3; D may be TRBD1 or TRBD2 (5 bases each). This CDR3 has 15 residues. Germline values: CDR1 MGHDK, CDR2 SYGVNS. V lost 3 bases to trimming and J lost 8 bases, with 18 bases between them. The CDR3 loop is CASSEPGHQGGTQYF. CDR3 in DNA: TGTGCCAGCAGTGAGCCGGGGCATCAAGGCGGTACGCAGTATTTT. Variable domain in full (rest from reference TRBV25-1 and TRBJ2-3): EADIYQTPRYLVIGTGKKITLECSQTMGHDKMYWYQQDPGMELHLIHYSYGVNSTEKGDLSSESTVSRIRTEHFPLTLESARPSHTSQYLCASSEPGHQGGTQYFGPGTRLTVL.

J is TRBJ2-1 and V is TRBV29-1; TRBD2 is a possible D gene (7 bases). This CDR3 has 15 amino acids. V was pared by 4 bases and J by 1 base, with 14 bases between. Germline-derived CDR1 and CDR2 are SQVTM and ANQGSEA. The CDR3 DNA reads TGCAGCGTTGTAGGGAGGGGGGCTTCCTACAATGAGCAGTTCTTC. Its protein is CSVVGRGASYNEQFF.

The rearrangement joins TRBV9 to TRBJ2-3; possible D gene TRBD2, 6 bases. Germline CDR1 reads SGDLS; CDR2 reads YYNGEE. The length of the CDR3 is 14 residues. Trimming took 0 bases from V and 4 from J, leaving 9 bases between them. CDR3 DNA: TGTGCCAGCAGCGTAGGACTAGGTCCAGATACGCAGTATTTT. This encodes CASSVGLGPDTQYF.

The V and J genes are TRBV19 and TRBJ2-5; weak D call: TRBD2 (6 bases). This CDR3 spans 16 amino acids. Trimming stripped 5 bases from V and 3 bases from J, with 19 bases between. Germline loops: CDR1 LNHDA, CDR2 SQIVND (reference sequence). This CDR3 reads CASSALGLGREETQYF. The CDR3 DNA reads as TGTGCCAGTAGTGCCCTGGGACTTGGGCGAGAAGAGACCCAGTACTTC.

The gene calls are TRBV19 and TRBJ2-3; the match to TRBD1 covers 8 bases. The CDR3 extends over 16 amino acids. V trimming: 6 bases; J trimming: 2 bases; junction bases outside the gene matches: 10. Germline V lookup: CDR1 LNHDA, CDR2 SQIVND (reference sequence). The CDR3 sequence is CASREGTGWDTDTQYF. For the CDR3, the DNA is TGTGCCAGTAGGGAAGGGACAGGCTGGGACACAGATACGCAGTATTTT. Full variable domain (rest looked up from reference TRBV19 and TRBJ2-3): DGGITQSPKYLFRKEGQNVTLSCEQNLNHDAMYWYRQDPGQGLRLIYYSQIVNDFQKGDIAEGYSVSREKKESFPLTVTSAQKNPTAFYLCASREGTGWDTDTQYFGPGTRLTVL.

The chain employs TRBV6-5 and TRBJ2-6, with a possible D match to TRBD1 (5 bases). Germline CDR1 reads MNHEY; CDR2 reads SVGAGI. The CDR3 is 15 amino acids. Trimming removed 4 bases from V and 4 bases from J, with 11 bases in between. Here the CDR3 DNA reads TGTGCCAGCAGTTCACCAGGGTACGGGGCCAACGTCCTGACTTTC. Its protein product is CASSSPGYGANVLTF.

Comments on this clone: Other DNA sequences in the same sample also yield this CDR3. This chain connects TRBV5-1 to TRBJ2-1; TRBD2 aligns across 7 bases. This CDR3 is 15 amino acids long. Losses at the gene ends were 5 bases for V and 1 base for J; bases not matched to a gene: 6. Germline CDR1 SGHRS, CDR2 YFSETQ. The CDR3 DNA follows: TGCGCCAGCAGTCCGTCTAGCGGTTCCTACAATGAGCAGTTCTTC. It yields the protein CASSPSSGSYNEQFF.

The rearrangement uses TRBV28 and TRBJ2-7, with D unresolved. Trimming removed 5 bases at V and 3 bases at J, with 8 bases between. This CDR3 comprises 12 residues. Germline values: CDR1 MDHEN, CDR2 SYDVKM. The CDR3 nucleotides read TGTGCCAGCAGTCTTCACGACTACGAGCAGTACTTC. Amino acids: CASSLHDYEQYF.

The rearrangement links TRBV27 to TRBJ2-7; no reliable D call. Germline CDR1 and CDR2: MNHEY and SMNVEV (reference sequence). V shed 7 bases and J shed 1 base, with 11 bases lying between them. This CDR3 has 13 residues. The CDR3 sequence is CASKTDVSYEQYF. The CDR3 nucleotides are TGTGCCAGCAAGACGGACGTTTCCTACGAGCAGTACTTC.

The V gene is TRBV27, the J gene TRBJ1-1; no firm D call. Germline V lookup: CDR1 MNHEY, CDR2 SMNVEV (reference sequence). This CDR3 comprises 12 residues. The V end was cut by 2 bases, the J end by 11 bases, with 12 bases between. Here the CDR3 DNA reads TGTGCCAGCAGTTTACGCTCCACGGGGGCTTTCTTT. Translated, it gives CASSLRSTGAFF.

This chain uses TRBV27 with TRBJ1-5; 8 positions agree with TRBD1. CDR3 size: 14 residues. With 8 bases clipped from V and 4 bases from J, the junction kept 7 bases outside the gene matches. CDR1 is MNHEY and CDR2 is SMNVEV in the germline V gene (reference sequence). CDR3 nucleotide sequence: TGTGCCAGCCGTATGAGGACAGGGAATCAGCCCCAGCATTTT. Translated: CASRMRTGNQPQHF.

Of note for this clone: The same CDR3 can be traced to other DNA sequences in this sample. The chain carries TRBV5-1 and TRBJ1-1; 8 bases agree with TRBD1. Germline lookup yields CDR1 SGHRS and CDR2 YFSETQ. V lost 4 bases and J lost 2; bases outside the gene matches: 4. CDR3 length: 14 residues. As DNA, the CDR3 is TGCGCCAGCAGCCCGGGGACAGGCAACACTGAAGCTTTCTTT. Protein sequence: CASSPGTGNTEAFF.

The V call is TRBV10-3, the J call TRBJ1-1; D gene ambiguous. Trimming shortened V by 2 bases and J by 1 base, and 5 bases separated the two germline ends. The CDR3 runs 13 residues. CDR1 and CDR2 (germline): ENHRY, SYGVKD. The CDR3 DNA sequence: TGTGCCATCAGTGAGCGGACGAACACTGAAGCTTTCTTT. Its protein is CAISERTNTEAFF.

This clone appeared a single time. This sequence joins TRBV28 and TRBJ1-2; no firm D call. Germline values: CDR1 MDHEN, CDR2 SYDVKM. The V end was cut by 2 bases, the J end by 10 bases, with 23 bases between. The CDR3 is 16 amino acids. CDR3 nucleotides: TGTGCCAGCAGTTTAAGGATGTTTGTCGGTATTTCGGACTACACCTTC. Translated: CASSLRMFVGISDYTF.

This CDR3 reads CASSADGGCTF. DNA for the CDR3: TGTGCCAGCAGTGCGGACGGCGGGTGCACCTTC. The chain carries TRBV2 and TRBJ1-2, with no clear D. The CDR3 spans 11 residues. V was cut by 4 bases and J by 13 bases, with 13 bases left in between. Germline CDR1 SNHLY, CDR2 FYNNEI.

The rearrangement uses TRBV5-4 and TRBJ2-6; the match to TRBD2 covers 7 bases. The germline CDR1 and CDR2 sequences are SGHNT and YYREEE (reference sequence). This CDR3 spans 19 amino acids. J gave up 0 bases and V 0 bases, and 9 bases lay outside the gene matches. CDR3 in amino acids: CASSLGGGSGISGANVLTF. CDR3 bases: TGTGCCAGCAGCTTGGGGGGAGGGAGCGGGATCTCTGGGGCCAACGTCCTGACTTTC.

Points on this clone: Other DNA sequences of this sample code for an identical CDR3. The chain employs TRBV15 and TRBJ2-7, with 7 bases fitting TRBD1. The germline V gene encodes CDR1 LNHNV and CDR2 YYDKDF (reference sequence). The CDR3 sequence is 15 residues long. After removal of 3 bases from V and 1 base from J, the junction contained 6 bases not matched to a gene. The CDR3, as DNA: TGTGCCACCAGCAGTAGAGGGACAGCGTCCTACGAGCAGTACTTC. Translated, it gives CATSSRGTASYEQYF.

J is TRBJ2-7 and V is TRBV6-1; TRBD2 might be the D (7 bases). This CDR3 is built from 15 residues. V lost 4 bases, J lost 0 bases, and 13 bases lay in between. From germline, CDR1 is MNHNS and CDR2 SASEGT. The CDR3 DNA reads as TGTGCCAGCAGTGGAAGCGGGACACGCTCCTACGAGCAGTACTTC. Residues: CASSGSGTRSYEQYF.